Below, 3 T cell receptor beta chains from the same sample are listed, as sequenced in a study of blood T cell repertoires in COVID-19. TCRdb keeps only in-frame clones here, not all; method: immunoSEQ multiplex PCR. Among about 160,000 clones listed, about 85% were seen once. Source material: peripheral blood. These receptor sequences come from a man older than 75 with COVID-19, enrolled during active disease.

The table lists this clone with a count of one. The chain joins TRBV19 to TRBJ1-6; 7 positions match TRBD1. Germline V gives CDR1 LNHDA, CDR2 SQIVND (reference sequence). CDR3 length: 14 amino acids. After removal of 10 bases from V and 5 bases from J, the junction contained 8 bases not matched to a gene. The CDR3 nucleotides are TGTGCCACCTCACCCGGGACAGATAATTCACCCCTCCACTTT. This encodes CATSPGTDNSPLHF.

The chain uses TRBV6-6 and TRBJ2-5, with D possibly TRBD1 on 6 matching bases. Germline-derived CDR1 and CDR2 are MNHNY and SVGAGI (reference sequence). The V gene lost 6 bases and the J gene lost 0 bases, with 11 bases spanning the gap. The CDR3 loop spans 14 amino acids. The CDR3 here is CASRTNRDQETQYF. The CDR3 DNA reads as TGTGCCAGCAGAACAAACAGGGACCAAGAGACCCAGTACTTC.

This rearrangement joins TRBV10-3 to TRBJ2-3, with 7 nucleotides matching TRBD1. V shed 4 bases and J 3 bases; nucleotides not matched to a gene: 4. CDR1 and CDR2 from the germline V gene are ENHRY and SYGVKD. The CDR3 loop spans 14 amino acids. This CDR3 is CAISGEQGTDTQYF. For the CDR3, the DNA is TGTGCCATCAGTGGTGAACAGGGGACAGATACGCAGTATTTT.